This entry lists 15 T cell receptor beta chains sequenced from one sample in a study of cytomegalovirus exposure and HLA in healthy donors (TCRdb year 2017). The library relied on the immunoSEQ multiplex PCR assay. For the multiplex PCR, a mixture combining 60 forward primers for TCR Vbeta segments and 13 reverse primers for TCR Jbeta segments was used. TCRdb obtained this table from immuneACCESS and retained in-frame rearrangements with V and J assigned. These tables miss some clones; where compared with another copy, unresolved V genes account for less than half of the shortfall, and the remainder is unexplained. This sample gives about 170,000 clones in total; just over 75% of them show up just once. The ten most abundant clones make up 2% to 2.5% of the sample. Sequenced input: PBMCs. The origin of the receptors is a woman aged 25 to 39 in good health and CMV-seropositive.

The V and J genes are TRBV4-2 and TRBJ2-1, with D possibly TRBD2 on 6 matching bases. Germline-derived CDR1 and CDR2 are LGHNA and YNFKEQ. CDR3 size: 16 residues. V was cut by 2 bases and J by 0 bases, with 11 bases left in between. The CDR3 coding sequence is TGTGCCAGCAGCCAAACCCTAGCGACCTCCTACAATGAGCAGTTCTTC. As protein: CASSQTLATSYNEQFF.

V and J are TRBV4-3 and TRBJ1-1; D not resolved. CDR3 length: 14 amino acids. V lost 0 bases and J lost 2, with 7 bases in between. The germline V gene encodes CDR1 LGHNA and CDR2 YSLEER. CDR3 sequence reads: CASSQDVANTEAFF. The CDR3 coding sequence is TGCGCCAGCAGCCAAGATGTAGCCAACACTGAAGCTTTCTTT.

The rearrangement joins TRBV29-1 to TRBJ2-1; the match to TRBD2 covers 11 bases. The trim removed 5 bases at V and 10 bases at J, leaving 10 bases unmatched. Germline-derived CDR1 and CDR2 are SQVTM and ANQGSEA. This CDR3 has 14 residues. The CDR3 DNA reads as TGCAGCGTTCGTCTAGCGGGAGGAGAAGGCGAGCAGTTCTTC. Its protein is CSVRLAGGEGEQFF.

This chain uses TRBV9 with TRBJ2-1; D perhaps matches TRBD2 (5 bases). The CDR3 has 14 amino acids. V dropped 2 bases and J dropped 4 bases, with 10 bases sitting between them. CDR1 SGDLS and CDR2 YYNGEE come from the germline V gene. The DNA for the CDR3 is TGTGCCAGCAGCGTGACTACTTATTACAATGAGCAGTTCTTC. The encoded protein is CASSVTTYYNEQFF.

The chain has TRBV10-1 and TRBJ2-7; 10 bases agree with TRBD2. Germline V gene lookup returns CDR1 WNHNN and CDR2 SYGVQD (reference sequence). This CDR3 is 16 amino acids long. V lost 2 bases and J lost 4; bases outside the gene matches: 8. The CDR3 here is CASSEGPSGSFYEQYF. CDR3 nucleotides: TGCGCCAGCAGTGAGGGCCCTAGCGGGAGTTTTTACGAGCAGTACTTC.

The chain uses TRBV29-1 and TRBJ2-2; 8 bases agree with TRBD2. CDR3 size: 16 residues. Trimming took 6 bases from V and 6 from J; bases not matched to a gene: 15. Germline CDR1 SQVTM, CDR2 ANQGSEA. The CDR3 is CSVFNPGRDKSGELFF. For the CDR3, the DNA is TGCAGCGTCTTCAATCCCGGGAGGGATAAGTCCGGGGAGCTGTTTTTT.

This clone was recorded a few times. The chain joins TRBV29-1 to TRBJ2-5; TRBD2 aligns across 8 bases. The germline gives CDR1 SQVTM, CDR2 ANQGSEA. CDR3 length: 14 residues. V gave up 6 bases and J gave up 7 bases; unmatched junction bases: 13. The CDR3 sequence: CSVGLAGGAWTQYF. Here the CDR3 DNA reads TGCAGCGTCGGGCTGGCGGGGGGCGCGTGGACCCAGTACTTC. The whole variable domain, filled in from reference TRBV29-1 and TRBJ2-5, reads SAVISQKPSRDICQRGTSLTIQCQVDSQVTMMFWYRQQPGQSLTLIATANQGSEATYESGFVIDKFPISRPNLTFSTLTVSNMSPEDSSIYLCSVGLAGGAWTQYFGPGTRLLVL.

The CDR3 region is CASSGTRGPFETQYF. The CDR3 DNA is TGTGCCAGCTCAGGGACCAGGGGGCCTTTTGAGACCCAGTACTTC. The gene calls are TRBV6-6 and TRBJ2-5, with 8 bases that match TRBD1. The CDR3 covers 15 residues. CDR1 and CDR2 (germline): MNHNY, SVGAGI (reference sequence). V was pared by 8 bases and J by 5 bases, with 13 bases of the junction left unmatched.

The V gene is TRBV30, the J gene TRBJ1-2; D is undetermined. This CDR3 region has 12 residues. The V end lost 3 bases, the J end lost 2 bases, and 7 bases lay between the germline ends. Germline V gives CDR1 GTSNPN, CDR2 SVGIG (reference sequence). The CDR3 loop is CAWSARNYGYTF. As DNA, the CDR3 is TGTGCCTGGAGCGCGAGAAACTATGGCTACACCTTC.

The gene calls are TRBV6-1 and TRBJ2-7; possibly TRBD2 for D (5 bases). V shed 6 bases and J shed 4 bases, with 10 bases lying between them. The germline V gene encodes CDR1 MNHNS and CDR2 SASEGT. The CDR3 consists of 12 residues. This chain's CDR3 is CASRDSWYEQYF. CDR3 nucleotide sequence: TGTGCCAGCAGGGACTCCTGGTACGAGCAGTACTTC.

Only one count was recorded for this clone. The gene calls are TRBV4-3 and TRBJ2-5; 7 bases match TRBD1. V was clipped by 0 bases and J by 4 bases; unmatched bases: 5. This CDR3 has 15 residues. The V gene's germline CDR1 is LGHNA and CDR2 YSLEER. The CDR3 DNA sequence: TGCGCCAGCAGCCAAGAGTACAGGGGTTCAGAGACCCAGTACTTC. It codes for CASSQEYRGSETQYF.

The CDR3 reads CASSLYGTGVYEQYF. Here the CDR3 DNA reads TGTGCCAGCAGCTTATACGGGACAGGGGTCTACGAGCAGTACTTC. This sequence joins TRBV7-2 and TRBJ2-7; 10 bases fit TRBD1. The junction had 4 bases not matched to a gene; V was cut back by 2 bases and J by 3 bases. CDR1 and CDR2 from the germline V gene are SGHTA and FQGNSA. This CDR3 is built from 15 residues.

The rearrangement uses TRBV10-3 and TRBJ2-3; 11 bases are a match to TRBD1. Per the germline V gene, CDR1 is ENHRY and CDR2 is SYGVKD. The CDR3 contains 14 residues. The junction had 7 bases not matched to a gene; V was cut back by 10 bases and J by 4 bases. CDR3 coding DNA: TGTGCCACCCTGGACAGGGGGCTTGCAGATACGCAGTATTTT. Its protein is CATLDRGLADTQYF.

This clone was observed a handful of times. The J gene is TRBJ1-1, the V gene TRBV4-3; D gene ambiguous. This CDR3 region has 16 residues. Trimming cost V 0 bases and J 0 bases, with 11 bases left between them. Germline V gene sequence: CDR1 LGHNA, CDR2 YSLEER. The CDR3, as DNA: TGCGCCAGCAGCCAAGATGGGAGGTTAATGAACACTGAAGCTTTCTTT. Protein: CASSQDGRLMNTEAFF.

This clone is a singleton in its sample. The chain is built from TRBV6-4 and TRBJ2-3; 7 bases fit TRBD2. The CDR3 has 14 residues. V lost 6 bases to trimming and J lost 1 base; unmatched junction nucleotides: 4. Germline CDR1 is MRHNA and CDR2 is SNTAGT. The chain's CDR3 is CASRVAGGTDTQYF. The CDR3 DNA follows: TGTGCCAGCAGAGTTGCGGGGGGCACAGATACGCAGTATTTT.